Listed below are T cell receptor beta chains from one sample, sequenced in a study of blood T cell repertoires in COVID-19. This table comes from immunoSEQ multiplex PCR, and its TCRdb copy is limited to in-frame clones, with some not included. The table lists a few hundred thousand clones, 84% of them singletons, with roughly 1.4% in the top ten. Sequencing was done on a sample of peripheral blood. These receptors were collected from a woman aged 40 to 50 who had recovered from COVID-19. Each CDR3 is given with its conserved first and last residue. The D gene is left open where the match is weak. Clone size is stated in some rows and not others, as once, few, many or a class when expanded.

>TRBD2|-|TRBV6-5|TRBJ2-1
TGTGCCAGCAGTTACTCTGGGGGGGGATCCTACAATGAGCAGTTCTTC
CASSYSGGGSYNEQFF
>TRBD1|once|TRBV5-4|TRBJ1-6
TGTGCCAGCAGCCAGGGACAGGGGAATTCACCCCTCCACTTT
CASSQGQGNSPLHF
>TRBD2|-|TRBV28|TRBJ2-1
TGTGCCAGCAGTTTACTCGGGGGGGGCCCAAATGAGCAGTTCTTC
CASSLLGGGPNEQFF
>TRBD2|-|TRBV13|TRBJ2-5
TGTGCCAGCAGCTCCCGGACTAGCGGGGGGGCAGAGACCCAGTACTTC
CASSSRTSGGAETQYF
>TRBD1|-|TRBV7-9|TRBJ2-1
TGTGCCAGCAGCACCCCCCTAAGACAGGGGGAGCAGTTCTTC
CASSTPLRQGEQFF
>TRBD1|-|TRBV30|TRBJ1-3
TGTGCCTGGGCGACAGGGTCTACTGGAAACACCATATATTTT
CAWATGSTGNTIYF
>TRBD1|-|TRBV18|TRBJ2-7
TGTGCCAGCTCACCGGCCGACAGGGCCCGCGTGGTGCAGTACTTC
CASSPADRARVVQYF
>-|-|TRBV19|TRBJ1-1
TGTGCCAGTAGTATAGACCCCGGGTATGCGGACACTGAAGCTTTCTTT
CASSIDPGYADTEAFF
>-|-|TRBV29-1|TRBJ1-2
TGCAGCGTTGAAGATCTTCAGGGAAAGCGCTATGGCTACACCTTC
CSVEDLQGKRYGYTF
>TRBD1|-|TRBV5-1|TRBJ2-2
TGCGCCAGCAGCTGGGACAGGGGCGGCGGGGAGCTGTTTTTT
CASSWDRGGGELFF
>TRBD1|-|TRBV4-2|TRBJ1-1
TGTGCCAGCAGCGAGGGACAGGGGGCCTCAGCTTTCTTT
CASSEGQGASAFF
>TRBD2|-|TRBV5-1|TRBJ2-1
TGCGCCAGCAGCTTCGAAACGGGGGGGTCCATTTTGGATGAGCAGTTCTTC
CASSFETGGSILDEQFF
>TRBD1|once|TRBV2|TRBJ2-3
TGTGCCACCCTGGGACAGGAAGATACAGATACGCAGTATTTT
CATLGQEDTDTQYF
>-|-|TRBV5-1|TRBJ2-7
TGCGCCAGCAGCCCGGGACTGCCTTTGGAGCAGTACTTC
CASSPGLPLEQYF
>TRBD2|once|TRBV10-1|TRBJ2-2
TGCGCCAACGCAACTAGCGGGGACTTCCGAACCGGGGAGCTGTTTTTT
CANATSGDFRTGELFF
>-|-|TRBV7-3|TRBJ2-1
TGTGCCAGCAGCTCGCAGTTCAATGAGCAGTTCTTC
CASSSQFNEQFF
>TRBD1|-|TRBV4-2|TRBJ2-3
TGTGCCAGCAGCCAATCGACAGGGACAGATACGCAGTATTTT
CASSQSTGTDTQYF
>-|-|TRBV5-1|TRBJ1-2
TGCGCCAGCAGCTCGTCGGACAGCGTGTACTATGGCTACACCTTC
CASSSSDSVYYGYTF
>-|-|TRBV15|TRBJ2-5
TGTGCCACCAGCATCGGACTCAAACAAGAGACCCAGTACTTC
CATSIGLKQETQYF
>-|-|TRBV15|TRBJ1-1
TGTGCCACCAGCAGAGCTATTAAGAACACTGAAGCTTTCTTT
CATSRAIKNTEAFF
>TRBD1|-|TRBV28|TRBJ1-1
TGTGCCAGCAGCCTATGGACAGGGGCATCTATGGACACTGAAGCTTTCTTT
CASSLWTGASMDTEAFF
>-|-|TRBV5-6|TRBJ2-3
TGTGCCAGCAGCTTGAAGGGGGTCACAGATACGCAGTATTTT
CASSLKGVTDTQYF
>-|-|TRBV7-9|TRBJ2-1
TGTGCCAGCAGCTCGCCCAGACAGGCGAGCTCCTACAATGAGCAGTTCTTC
CASSSPRQASSYNEQFF
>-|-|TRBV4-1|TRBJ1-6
TGCGCCAGCAGCCAAGATGGGCTGCTGTCTCTCGGAACCGCGCCCCTCCACTTT
CASSQDGLLSLGTAPLHF
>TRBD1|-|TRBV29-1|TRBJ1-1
TGCAGCGTTGAAATGAGGGACAGGGCTATGAACACTGAAGCTTTCTTT
CSVEMRDRAMNTEAFF
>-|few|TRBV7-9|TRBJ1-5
TGTGCCAGCAGCAGAGGAAATCAGCCCCAGCATTTT
CASSRGNQPQHF
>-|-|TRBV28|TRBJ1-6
TGTGCCAGCAGTCCCCAGGGTTCATCCCTCCACTTT
CASSPQGSSLHF
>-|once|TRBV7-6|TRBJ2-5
TGTGCCAGCAGACCAAGCTCTCAAGAGACCCAGTACTTC
CASRPSSQETQYF
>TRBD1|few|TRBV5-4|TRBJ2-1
TGTGCCAGCAGCCGGGACAGGGCCCAGGGTGAGCAGTTCTTC
CASSRDRAQGEQFF
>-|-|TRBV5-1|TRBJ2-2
TGCGCCAGCAGCTTCCTGACAGGACCGAACACCGGGGAGCTGTTTTTT
CASSFLTGPNTGELFF
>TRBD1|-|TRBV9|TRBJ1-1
TGTGCCAGCGACCGACAGGGGACAAGCCGGAACACTGAAGCTTTCTTT
CASDRQGTSRNTEAFF
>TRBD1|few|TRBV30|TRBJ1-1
TGTGCCTGGGGATCCCGGGACAGGGGATCCACTGAAGCTTTCTTT
CAWGSRDRGSTEAFF
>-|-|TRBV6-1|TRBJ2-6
TGTGCCAGCAGTGAAACGCGTACTGGGGCCAACGTCCTGACTTTC
CASSETRTGANVLTF
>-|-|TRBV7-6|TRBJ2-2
TGTGCCAGCTCCCGGGGGGCGCATACCGGGGAGCTGTTTTTT
CASSRGAHTGELFF
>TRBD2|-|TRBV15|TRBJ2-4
TGTGCCACCAGCAGGGCGGGGGGCGAAAACATTCAGTACTTC
CATSRAGGENIQYF
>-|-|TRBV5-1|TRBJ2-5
TGCGCCAGCAGCCCCCGGTGGGAGATAGCCCAAGAGACCCAGTACTTC
CASSPRWEIAQETQYF
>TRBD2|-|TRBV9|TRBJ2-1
TGTGCCAGCAGCGTACTAACTAGCGGGGGAAATGAGCAGTTCTTC
CASSVLTSGGNEQFF
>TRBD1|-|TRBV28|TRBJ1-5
TGTGCCAGCAGTTTAAGGACAGGGCGAGGACAGCCCCAGCATTTT
CASSLRTGRGQPQHF
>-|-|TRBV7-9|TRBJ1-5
TGTGCCAGCAGCTCAGGACAGCTAAATCAGCCCCAGCATTTT
CASSSGQLNQPQHF
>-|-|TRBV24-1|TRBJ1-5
TGTGCCACCAGTGCCGGGAACAATCAGCCCCAGCATTTT
CATSAGNNQPQHF
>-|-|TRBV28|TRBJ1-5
TGTGCCAGCAGTTTAGACTCTAGCAATCAGCCCCAGCATTTT
CASSLDSSNQPQHF
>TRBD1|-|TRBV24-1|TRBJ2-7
TGTGCCACCAGTGATTCTACAGGGGGCGCGACCTACGAGCAGTACTTC
CATSDSTGGATYEQYF